The sequence of this T cell receptor beta chain was determined in a study of cytomegalovirus exposure and HLA in healthy donors. Study in general: The Caucasian-associated ancestry cluster held less than 85% of 300 to 500 genotyped donors. General study findings and limits: Sequencing probably produced one cluster of sequence variants that were highly shared. TCR beta chains numbering 164 were designated cytomegalovirus-associated. A later analysis linked a missense DCLRE1C variant to TCR beta V- and J-gene trimming.

This CDR3 has 16 residues. From germline, CDR1 is SGHDT and CDR2 YYEEEE. In regard to this clone: As yet, its antigen is unknown. An end of the junction differs from the germline gene, which may be a read error.

Primers included in the PCR were 60 Vbeta and 13 Jbeta primers. TCRdb's table, derived via immunoSEQ multiplex PCR, lists solely in-frame clones and lacks some. This sample's clone table lists 96,000 or so clones. This TCR derives from a girl aged 5 to 17 in good health and CMV-seropositive. This chain uses TRBV5-6 with TRBJ2-3, with 11 bases lining up with TRBD2. Input material: PBMCs. The CDR3 sequence is CASSLASGGTTDKQYF. For the CDR3, the DNA is TGTGCCAGCAGCTTGGCTAGCGGGGGGACCACAGATAAGCAGTATTTT. Looking up the rest from reference TRBV5-6 and TRBJ2-3 gives the full variable domain: DAGVTQSPTHLIKTRGQQVTLRCSPKSGHDTVSWYQQALGQGPQFIFQYYEEEERQRGNFPDRFSGHQFPNYSSELNVNALLLGDSALYLCASSLASGGTTDKQYFGPGTRLTVL.